These 13 T cell receptor beta chains came from one sample sequenced in a study of blood T cell repertoires in COVID-19. Sequenced by immunoSEQ multiplex PCR; TCRdb stores in-frame clones only, minus some. The sample gives fewer than 200,000 clones, 75% to 90% of which show up once; under 10% is in the top ten. Sequences were obtained from peripheral blood. The receptors shown here come from a woman between 65 and 79 years old with COVID-19, enrolled during active disease.

The chain has TRBV5-1 and TRBJ2-7; the match to TRBD2 covers 10 bases. The J segment lost 4 bases and the V segment lost 4 bases, leaving 5 bases of the junction unmatched. Germline V gives CDR1 SGHRS, CDR2 YFSETQ. CDR3 length: 14 amino acids. Written as DNA, the CDR3 is TGCGCCAGCAGCCTTGGGACTAGCGCGTACGAGCAGTACTTC. Translating gives CASSLGTSAYEQYF. The full variable domain, its missing parts supplied by reference TRBV5-1 and TRBJ2-7, is KAGVTQTPRYLIKTRGQQVTLSCSPISGHRSVSWYQQTPGQGLQFLFEYFSETQRNKGNFPGRFSGRQFSNSRSEMNVSTLELGDSALYLCASSLGTSAYEQYFGPGTRLTVT.

The V gene is TRBV3-1 (or the pseudogene TRBV3-2), the J gene TRBJ2-3; tentative D call: TRBD1 (5 bases). Germline loops: CDR1 LGHDT, CDR2 YNNKEL (reference sequence). V was trimmed by 6 bases and J by 5 bases, leaving 21 bases between them. The CDR3 runs to 16 residues. The CDR3 loop reads CASSLSRQTLGDTQYF. CDR3 DNA: TGTGCCAGCAGTCTAAGTCGACAGACACTGGGAGATACGCAGTATTTT.

The gene calls are TRBV5-4 and TRBJ2-7; D is possibly TRBD2 (5 bases). From germline, CDR1 is SGHNT and CDR2 YYREEE (reference sequence). Trimming cost V 1 base and J 4 bases, with 12 bases left between them. This CDR3 contains 14 residues. The CDR3 reads CASSLSGSFYEQYF. In nucleotides, the CDR3 is TGTGCCAGCAGCTTGTCTGGGAGTTTTTACGAGCAGTACTTC.

This chain connects TRBV7-2 to TRBJ2-7; 7 bases fit TRBD2. The germline V gene encodes CDR1 SGHTA and CDR2 FQGNSA. V lost 5 bases, J lost 0 bases, and 7 bases stayed unmatched. The CDR3 is made up of 15 amino acids. CDR3 sequence reads: CASSALSGYSYEQYF. CDR3 in DNA: TGTGCCAGCAGCGCCCTTAGCGGGTACTCCTACGAGCAGTACTTC.

This chain links TRBV4-1 with TRBJ2-5; TRBD2 is a possible D gene (5 bases). This CDR3 comprises 13 residues. V dropped 5 bases and J dropped 1 base, with 8 bases sitting between them. CDR1 is MGHRA, CDR2 YSYEKL, per germline. CDR3 sequence: CASSSTTQETQYF. As DNA, the CDR3 is TGCGCCAGCAGCTCGACTACCCAAGAGACCCAGTACTTC.

The rearrangement uses TRBV7-3 and TRBJ1-5, with 7 bases identical to TRBD1. In germline, CDR1 is SGHTA, CDR2 FQGTGA. CDR3 length: 14 amino acids. The V gene end was trimmed by 2 bases and the J gene end by 6 bases; junction bases not matched to a gene: 4. CDR3 DNA sequence: TGTGCCAGCAGCTTAGACAGGGTAGCTCAGCCCCAGCATTTT. It translates to CASSLDRVAQPQHF.

V and J are TRBV21-1 and TRBJ2-3; the table calls TRBD2, which could not be checked here. TRBV21-1 is classified as a pseudogene. This CDR3 contains 16 residues. CDR3 nucleotides: TGTGCCAGCAGCAACCCAGGACTAGCGGGGAGAGATACGCAGTATTTT. Protein product: CASSNPGLAGRDTQYF.

J is TRBJ2-2 and V is TRBV7-6; a weak D match, TRBD2 (5 bases). Germline assignment: CDR1 SGHVS and CDR2 FNYEAQ. Between the trimmed V and J ends, which lost 11 bases and 4 bases, there was a span of 14 bases. The CDR3 totals 13 residues. The CDR3 DNA reads TGTGCCGGGCGGTCAGAGGGCACCGGGGAGCTGTTTTTT. This encodes CAGRSEGTGELFF.

This clone was seen a handful of times. The chain is built from TRBV3-1 (or the pseudogene TRBV3-2) and TRBJ1-6; 8 positions match TRBD1. This CDR3 comprises 16 residues. The germline CDR1 and CDR2 sequences are LGHDT and YNNKEL (reference sequence). With V trimmed by 4 bases and J by 2 bases, 4 bases remained unmatched. CDR3 protein: CASSPQGATYNSPLHF. The CDR3 bases are TGTGCCAGCAGCCCCCAGGGGGCCACCTATAATTCACCCCTCCACTTT.

The genes are TRBV7-3 and TRBJ2-1; no firm D call. Germline CDR1 is SGHTA and CDR2 is FQGTGA. V was trimmed by 5 bases and J by 1 base, leaving 9 bases between them. The CDR3 length is 14 residues. In DNA, the CDR3 is TGTGCCAGCAGCCCATCTAGGTCCTACAATGAGCAGTTCTTC. It codes for CASSPSRSYNEQFF.

The V and J genes are TRBV29-1 and TRBJ1-4; 9 positions agree with TRBD1. This CDR3 has 15 residues. After removal of 0 bases from V and 6 bases from J, the junction contained 5 bases not matched to a gene. Germline V gene sequence: CDR1 SQVTM, CDR2 ANQGSEA. Here the CDR3 DNA reads TGCAGCGTTGAAGATCGGGGACAGGGATATGAAAAACTGTTTTTT. The encoded protein is CSVEDRGQGYEKLFF.

V and J are TRBV2 and TRBJ1-5; perhaps TRBD1 as D (6 bases). Germline CDR1 reads SNHLY; CDR2 reads FYNNEI. The germline V and J ends were trimmed by 6 bases and 0 bases, with 9 bases remaining between them. The CDR3 covers 14 residues. The CDR3 nucleotides are TGTGCCAGCAGAAACAGGGATAGCAATCAGCCCCAGCATTTT. This translates into CASRNRDSNQPQHF.

The rearrangement joins TRBV5-1 to TRBJ2-1, with D perhaps matching TRBD1 (6 bases). The ends were cut back, 2 bases at V and 7 bases at J, with 19 bases in the middle. Germline CDR1 and CDR2: SGHRS and YFSETQ. This CDR3 is built from 16 residues. The chain's CDR3 is CASSLPGTITNNEQFF. For the CDR3, the DNA is TGCGCCAGCAGCTTACCCGGGACAATAACTAATAATGAGCAGTTCTTC.